The 27 T cell receptor beta chains in this list originate from one sample, sequenced in a study of cytomegalovirus exposure and HLA in healthy donors. PCR employed 60 Vbeta and 13 Jbeta primers. Assay: immunoSEQ multiplex PCR; the TCRdb copy retains only in-frame clones and omits some. The sample records about 280,000 clones, approximately 90% being singletons. Material: PBMCs. Receptors originate from a woman aged 18-29 years in good health and CMV-seronegative.

The J gene is TRBJ2-7, the V gene TRBV6-6; 7 bases are shared with TRBD1. Germline V gene lookup returns CDR1 MNHNY and CDR2 SVGAGI (reference sequence). Losses at the gene ends were 5 bases for V and 4 bases for J; bases not matched to a gene: 14. The CDR3 sequence is 16 residues long. Here the CDR3 DNA reads TGTGCCAGCAGTCTCATCCACAGGGGACCTACGTACGAGCAGTACTTC. This encodes CASSLIHRGPTYEQYF.

As for this clone: Other DNA variants within this sample encode the same CDR3. This chain links TRBV18 with TRBJ2-7; 9 nucleotides agree with TRBD2. Germline V gives CDR1 KGHSH, CDR2 LQKENI. Germline trimming cut 3 bases from V and 5 bases from J; bases unmatched to any gene: 8. There are 15 residues in the CDR3. This chain's CDR3 is CASSPPGLARNEQYF. In nucleotides, the CDR3 is TGTGCCAGCTCACCGCCGGGACTAGCCAGGAACGAGCAGTACTTC.

The chain employs TRBV30 and TRBJ1-2; no firm D call. CDR3 length equals 14 residues. CDR1 and CDR2 from the germline V gene are GTSNPN and SVGIG (reference sequence). Trimming removed 4 bases at V and 2 bases at J, with 14 bases between. The CDR3 region is CAWNRESPNYGYTF. In nucleotides, the CDR3 is TGTGCCTGGAACCGTGAGAGCCCAAACTATGGCTACACCTTC.

This CDR3 is CASSVGGLGTGSYEQYF. The CDR3 DNA follows: TGTGCCAGCAGTGTAGGGGGTCTCGGGACAGGCTCCTACGAGCAGTACTTC. The rearrangement links TRBV2 to TRBJ2-7; TRBD1 agrees at 8 bases. CDR1 and CDR2 from the germline V gene are SNHLY and FYNNEI. CDR3 length: 17 residues. The V segment lost 4 bases and the J segment 0 bases; nucleotides outside the gene matches: 11.

The V gene is TRBV9, the J gene TRBJ1-2; no clear D gene. Germline assignment: CDR1 SGDLS and CDR2 YYNGEE. The CDR3 loop spans 15 amino acids. The ends were cut back, 0 bases at V and 7 bases at J, with 16 bases in the middle. The CDR3 nucleotides read TGTGCCAGCAGCGTAGATGGGTGGGAGGTTAGTGGCTACACCTTC. Its translation is CASSVDGWEVSGYTF.

This clone was counted a few times. The J gene is TRBJ2-6, the V gene TRBV7-6; 16 nucleotides match TRBD2. The V gene end was trimmed by 4 bases and the J gene end by 2 bases; junction bases not matched to a gene: 8. CDR1 and CDR2 (germline): SGHVS, FNYEAQ. The CDR3 covers 20 residues. CDR3 residues: CASSSRGTSGGATGANVLTF. The CDR3 bases are TGTGCCAGCAGCTCCCGCGGGACTAGCGGGGGGGCTACTGGGGCCAACGTCCTGACTTTC.

This clone came up once. The chain joins TRBV19 to TRBJ1-1, with unresolved D. Germline V CDR1 and CDR2: LNHDA, SQIVND (reference sequence). Trimming shortened V by 0 bases and J by 5 bases, and 10 bases separated the two germline ends. The CDR3 spans 14 residues. The CDR3 is CASSIDARVTEAFF. In nucleotides, the CDR3 is TGTGCCAGTAGTATAGATGCGCGCGTTACTGAAGCTTTCTTT.

As for this clone: The sample contains more than one DNA sequence encoding this CDR3. This chain joins TRBV5-1 and TRBJ2-3; 7 bases align to TRBD2. The germline V gene has CDR1 SGHRS and CDR2 YFSETQ. The CDR3 sequence is 14 residues long. After removal of 0 bases from V and 4 bases from J, the junction contained 2 bases not matched to a gene. Here the CDR3 reads CASSLAGGSDTQYF. For the CDR3, the DNA is TGCGCCAGCAGCTTGGCGGGGGGTTCAGATACGCAGTATTTT.

This clone has just one count. V and J are TRBV30 and TRBJ2-4, with D unclear. V was clipped by 4 bases and J by 0 bases, with 10 bases between them. In germline, CDR1 is GTSNPN, CDR2 SVGIG (reference sequence). The CDR3 has 14 residues. CDR3 in amino acids: CAWTATGAKNIQYF. The CDR3 nucleotides read TGTGCCTGGACAGCTACGGGAGCCAAAAACATTCAGTACTTC.

This clone was seen only a few times. The chain joins TRBV2 to TRBJ1-5, with D tentatively TRBD1 (6 bases). The CDR3 contains 13 residues. Trimming removed 7 bases at V and 5 bases at J, with 12 bases between. Germline assignment: CDR1 SNHLY and CDR2 FYNNEI. As DNA, the CDR3 is TGTGCCAGCAATCCCAAGGGGGATCAGCCCCAGCATTTT. Amino acids: CASNPKGDQPQHF.

This clone was seen only a few times. The J gene is TRBJ2-2, the V gene TRBV6-4; TRBD1 agrees at 8 bases. This CDR3 is 16 amino acids long. Germline assignment: CDR1 MRHNA and CDR2 SNTAGT. Losses at the gene ends were 0 bases for V and 3 bases for J; bases not matched to a gene: 3. The CDR3 spells CASSDSYRGDTGELFF. CDR3 bases: TGTGCCAGCAGTGACTCGTACAGGGGGGACACCGGGGAGCTGTTTTTT.

The chain is built from TRBV23-1 and TRBJ2-7; 8 nucleotides agree with TRBD1. TRBV23-1 is assigned to the ORF class and has an uncertain function. The CDR3 loop spans 13 amino acids. With 5 bases clipped from V and 6 bases from J, the junction kept 6 bases outside the gene matches. The CDR3 here is CASSSGGWGEQYF. The CDR3 DNA sequence: TGCGCCAGCAGTTCAGGGGGCTGGGGCGAGCAGTACTTC.

The genes are TRBV9 and TRBJ2-7; 7 nucleotides line up with TRBD1. This CDR3 is built from 17 residues. The germline gives CDR1 SGDLS, CDR2 YYNGEE. J gave up 7 bases and V 0 bases, and 16 bases lay outside the gene matches. The CDR3 spells CASSVAQKLTGPIEQYF. DNA for the CDR3: TGTGCCAGCAGCGTAGCCCAAAAATTGACAGGGCCTATTGAGCAGTACTTC. The complete variable domain, with remaining parts taken from reference TRBV9 and TRBJ2-7, reads DSGVTQTPKHLITATGQRVTLRCSPRSGDLSVYWYQQSLDQGLQFLIQYYNGEERAKGNILERFSAQQFPDLHSELNLSSLELGDSALYFCASSVAQKLTGPIEQYFGPGTRLTVT.

V is TRBV7-9 and J is TRBJ1-2, with a tentative D call TRBD1 (6 bases). Per germline, CDR1 SEHNR and CDR2 FQNEAQ (reference sequence). V dropped 7 bases and J dropped 2 bases, with 8 bases sitting between them. The CDR3 totals 12 residues. The CDR3 here is CASTDRNYGYTF. CDR3 nucleotide sequence: TGTGCCAGCACCGACAGGAACTATGGCTACACCTTC.

The chain recombines TRBV30 with TRBJ1-5; the D gene is possibly TRBD1 (5 bases). There are 18 residues in the CDR3. Trimming removed 0 bases at V and 1 base at J, with 19 bases between. Germline lookup yields CDR1 GTSNPN and CDR2 SVGIG (reference sequence). CDR3 sequence (DNA): TGTGCCTGGAGTGTAAAAAATCATGGGGCAAGGAGCAATCAGCCCCAGCATTTT. Translation gives CAWSVKNHGARSNQPQHF.

The genes are TRBV11-2 and TRBJ1-4; D is uncertain. Germline assignment: CDR1 SGHAT and CDR2 FQNNGV. CDR3 length: 11 amino acids. Between the trimmed V and J ends, which lost 8 bases and 7 bases, there was a span of 8 bases. CDR3 coding DNA: TGTGCCAGCCAACTCGGTGAAAAACTGTTTTTT. It yields the protein CASQLGEKLFF.

The chain is built from TRBV7-9 and TRBJ2-7; TRBD1 aligns across 7 bases. CDR1 and CDR2 (germline): SEHNR, FQNEAQ (reference sequence). This CDR3 is built from 17 residues. The V segment lost 5 bases and the J segment 3 bases; nucleotides outside the gene matches: 16. CDR3 sequence: CASSPGKIGTVLYEQYF. CDR3 DNA sequence: TGTGCCAGCAGCCCGGGGAAGATAGGGACAGTACTCTACGAGCAGTACTTC.

The chain links TRBV13 to TRBJ1-1; D perhaps matches TRBD1 (5 bases). The CDR3 loop spans 14 amino acids. Deletions cut 1 base from V and 6 bases from J, with 12 bases between. The germline V gene has CDR1 PRHDT and CDR2 FYEKMQ (reference sequence). The CDR3 loop is CASSLETASPEAFF. DNA for the CDR3: TGTGCCAGCAGCTTAGAGACAGCCTCCCCTGAAGCTTTCTTT.

This sequence joins TRBV4-1 and TRBJ1-2, with 9 bases fitting TRBD1. CDR3 length: 16 amino acids. The junction had 14 bases not matched to a gene; V was cut back by 4 bases and J by 8 bases. Germline CDR1 and CDR2: MGHRA and YSYEKL. The CDR3 loop reads CASSLSQGQGSGGYTF. The CDR3 nucleotides are TGCGCCAGCAGCCTTTCACAGGGACAGGGATCGGGGGGCTACACCTTC.

Regarding this clone: Other DNA sequences from this sample encode an identical CDR3 as well. The chain carries TRBV6-1 and TRBJ1-1; D is possibly TRBD1 (5 bases). V shed 8 bases and J shed 1 base, with 8 bases lying between them. Germline CDR1 MNHNS, CDR2 SASEGT. This CDR3 contains 12 residues. The CDR3 region is CASGQGNTEAFF. As DNA, the CDR3 is TGTGCCAGCGGGCAGGGGAACACTGAAGCTTTCTTT.

The chain recombines TRBV5-6 with TRBJ2-5; D may be TRBD2 (6 bases). Germline V gene sequence: CDR1 SGHDT, CDR2 YYEEEE. V was cut by 4 bases and J by 5 bases, with 21 bases left in between. The CDR3 sequence is 16 residues long. The CDR3 sequence: CASSPGRGGYLETQYF. CDR3 DNA sequence: TGTGCCAGCAGCCCCGGGAGAGGAGGTTATCTTGAGACCCAGTACTTC.

The chain uses TRBV6-1 and TRBJ2-1, with D perhaps TRBD1 (6 bases). Trimming left V 4 bases short and J 6 bases short, with 16 bases between. The CDR3 is 15 amino acids. Per germline, CDR1 MNHNS and CDR2 SASEGT. The CDR3 reads CASSGQGSRANEQFF. In DNA, the CDR3 is TGTGCCAGCAGTGGCCAGGGGTCCCGGGCCAATGAGCAGTTCTTC.

This chain connects TRBV18 to TRBJ2-5; 8 nucleotides align to TRBD2. Looked up from germline, CDR1 is KGHSH and CDR2 is LQKENI. This CDR3 is built from 14 residues. J lost 1 base, V lost 8 bases, and 6 bases had no gene match. The chain's CDR3 is CASTGGPAQETQYF. The CDR3 DNA follows: TGTGCCAGCACGGGGGGGCCTGCCCAAGAGACCCAGTACTTC.

This clone appeared once. The chain joins TRBV27 to TRBJ1-1; 8 bases are a match to TRBD1. The germline CDR1 and CDR2 sequences are MNHEY and SMNVEV (reference sequence). The CDR3 contains 15 residues. Losses at the gene ends were 5 bases for V and 1 base for J; bases not matched to a gene: 6. CDR3 bases: TGTGCCAGCAGTGTGCCTGGGACAGGGAACACTGAAGCTTTCTTT. It translates to CASSVPGTGNTEAFF.

The chain employs TRBV18 and TRBJ2-7; no clear D. V was pared by 0 bases and J by 4 bases, with 7 bases between. The CDR3 extends over 13 amino acids. Germline values: CDR1 KGHSH, CDR2 LQKENI. The CDR3 protein is CASSPPTRYEQYF. CDR3 in DNA: TGTGCCAGCTCACCACCGACTCGGTACGAGCAGTACTTC.

On this clone itself: The same CDR3 also results from other DNA sequences found in this sample. This chain joins TRBV5-1 and TRBJ2-1; 9 nucleotides line up with TRBD2. Germline CDR1 reads SGHRS; CDR2 reads YFSETQ. The CDR3 has 18 amino acids. J lost 4 bases, V lost 1 base, and 12 bases had no gene match. The CDR3 sequence: CASSLFPTSGGIYNEQFF. The CDR3 nucleotides are TGCGCCAGCAGCTTGTTCCCGACTAGCGGAGGGATTTACAATGAGCAGTTCTTC.

This chain connects TRBV19 to TRBJ1-3; tentative D call: TRBD1 (5 bases). Germline lookup yields CDR1 LNHDA and CDR2 SQIVND (reference sequence). V dropped 10 bases and J dropped 1 base, with 14 bases sitting between them. The CDR3 is 14 amino acids. CDR3 nucleotides: TGTGCCACTCACCGGGGGGGATCTGGAAACACCATATATTTT. Encoded protein: CATHRGGSGNTIYF.